Listed below are T cell receptor beta chains from one sample, sequenced in a study of vaccination and CD4 T cells after COVID-19. TCRdb used MiXCR to reprocess the PCR reads, holding one entry per CDR3 protein. The sample lists 9,500 to 11,000 distinct CDR3 sequences, about 32% seen once, with 10% to 15% in the top ten. No cognate antigen is known for these TCRs. Sequencing was carried out using CD4+ T cells from blood, cultured in vitro. Receptors originate from a human donor in good health. Both conserved end residues are part of each CDR3. The D gene is left open where the match is weak. Clone size is stated in some rows and not others, as once, few, many or a class when expanded.

clone_size,v_call,d_call,j_call,cdr3_aa,cdr3_nt
-,TRBV7-2,-,TRBJ2-3,CASSLATLDTQYF,TGTGCCAGCAGCTTAGCCACATTAGATACGCAGTATTTT
-,TRBV14,-,TRBJ1-1,CASSQDLGANTEAFF,TGTGCCAGCAGCCAAGATCTGGGGGCGAACACTGAAGCTTTCTTT
few,TRBV7-9,-,TRBJ1-1,CASSAGTNTEAFF,TGTGCCAGCAGCGCCGGGACGAACACTGAAGCTTTCTTT
-,TRBV4-2,-,TRBJ1-3,CASSQDGAVTGNTIYF,TGTGCCAGCAGCCAAGATGGGGCAGTAACTGGAAACACCATATATTTT
-,TRBV11-1,-,TRBJ1-5,CASSLDGYSNQPQHF,TGTGCCAGCAGCTTGGACGGCTATAGCAATCAGCCCCAGCATTTT
-,TRBV6-1,-,TRBJ1-6,CASRRTDKSPLHF,TGTGCCAGCAGGAGGACAGACAAATCACCCCTCCACTTT
few,TRBV27,-,TRBJ1-2,CASRGGQRPYGYTF,TGTGCCAGCCGAGGGGGGCAGAGGCCCTATGGCTACACCTTC
-,TRBV7-3,-,TRBJ2-1,CASSLTPSYNEQFF,TGTGCCAGCAGCTTAACTCCTTCCTACAATGAGCAGTTCTTC
few,TRBV6-1,TRBD1,TRBJ2-5,CASSRRTGGFRGTQYF,TGTGCCAGCAGCCGGAGGACAGGGGGCTTCCGCGGGACCCAGTACTTC
-,TRBV7-2,TRBD1,TRBJ2-3,CASSSRQGTGTDTQYF,TGTGCCAGCAGCTCCAGACAGGGGACCGGCACAGATACGCAGTATTTT
-,TRBV6-1,-,TRBJ1-5,CASIEGRRQPQHF,TGTGCCAGCATTGAAGGGAGAAGACAGCCCCAGCATTTT
-,TRBV20-1,-,TRBJ1-1,CSARDPKGGREAFF,TGCAGTGCTAGAGATCCCAAGGGGGGGCGTGAAGCTTTCTTT
medium-sized,TRBV28,TRBD1,TRBJ1-5,CASRKQGQGNQPQHF,TGTGCCAGCAGGAAACAGGGGCAAGGCAATCAGCCCCAGCATTTT
-,TRBV5-1,-,TRBJ1-1,CASSLVAAPMNTEAFF,TGCGCCAGCAGCTTGGTAGCCGCCCCGATGAACACTGAAGCTTTCTTT
-,TRBV12-3/TRBV12-4,TRBD1,TRBJ1-5,CASSPGGSGRPLLHF,TGTGCCAGCAGTCCAGGGGGCTCTGGCCGCCCTCTTCTACATTTT
-,TRBV29-1,-,TRBJ2-4,CSVHGDIQYF,TGCAGCGTTCACGGAGACATTCAGTACTTC
-,TRBV6-4,-,TRBJ1-5,CASSEHGKGPQHF,TGTGCCAGCAGTGAACACGGAAAAGGGCCCCAGCATTTT
-,TRBV2,TRBD2,TRBJ2-1,CASSKTGTSGFGSYNEQFF,TGTGCCAGCAGCAAAACAGGGACTAGCGGGTTCGGCTCCTACAATGAGCAGTTCTTC
few,TRBV20-1,-,TRBJ1-1,CSAPGRGVNTEAFF,TGCAGTGCACCTGGGAGGGGAGTCAACACTGAAGCTTTCTTT
-,TRBV20-1,-,TRBJ2-3,CSARDKTSTDTQYF,TGCAGTGCTAGAGATAAAACTAGCACAGATACGCAGTATTTT
-,TRBV6-1,TRBD2,TRBJ2-7,CASSVGGTPSYEQYF,TGTGCCAGCTCTGTGGGGGGGACTCCGTCCTACGAGCAGTACTTC
few,TRBV14,-,TRBJ2-2,CASSLTHGELFF,TGTGCCAGCAGCCTGACCCACGGGGAGCTGTTTTTT
-,TRBV7-2,TRBD1,TRBJ2-7,CASSRDRGPYEQYF,TGTGCCAGCAGCCGGGACAGGGGACCCTACGAGCAGTACTTC
medium-sized,TRBV20-1,-,TRBJ1-2,CSARFGGESLYGYTF,TGCAGTGCTAGATTCGGAGGGGAATCTCTGTATGGCTACACCTTC
few,TRBV7-6,-,TRBJ1-4,CASSLTGWIDEKLFF,TGTGCCAGCAGCCTTACAGGGTGGATTGATGAAAAACTGTTTTTT
-,TRBV20-1,TRBD2,TRBJ2-7,CSALTSRSYEQYF,TGCAGTGCCTTGACTAGCAGGTCCTACGAGCAGTACTTC
-,TRBV29-1,TRBD2,TRBJ2-3,CSVGTSAPDTQYF,TGCAGCGTAGGGACTAGCGCCCCAGATACGCAGTATTTT
few,TRBV6-1,TRBD1,TRBJ2-5,CASSEARGRTQYF,TGTGCCAGCAGTGAAGCCAGGGGGAGGACCCAGTACTTC
few,TRBV19,TRBD1,TRBJ1-5,CASIQQGEGLRQPQHF,TGTGCCAGTATACAGCAGGGGGAAGGGCTCAGGCAGCCCCAGCATTTT
-,TRBV28,TRBD2,TRBJ2-7,CASSLTSGRAQYF,TGTGCCAGCAGTTTAACCAGCGGGAGGGCACAGTACTTC
-,TRBV28,-,TRBJ1-5,CASPPSGRLSNQPQHF,TGTGCCAGCCCACCCTCGGGCAGACTGAGCAATCAGCCCCAGCATTTT
few,TRBV7-2,-,TRBJ2-5,CASSRQETQYF,TGTGCCAGCAGCCGACAAGAGACCCAGTACTTC
-,TRBV7-8,-,TRBJ1-1,CASSWGRQANTEAFF,TGTGCCAGCAGCTGGGGTAGACAGGCTAACACTGAAGCTTTCTTT
-,TRBV5-1,TRBD1,TRBJ2-5,CASSLQGQGDQETQYF,TGCGCCAGCAGCCTACAGGGACAGGGCGATCAGGAGACCCAGTACTTC
-,TRBV7-3,TRBD2,TRBJ2-3,CASSLNGRDDTQYF,TGTGCCAGCAGCTTAAACGGGAGGGACGATACGCAGTATTTT
-,TRBV10-1,TRBD1,TRBJ1-2,CASIRQGVNYGYTF,TGCGCCAGCATTAGACAGGGAGTTAACTATGGCTACACCTTC
few,TRBV15,TRBD2,TRBJ2-5,CATSKGLAGGGGQETQYF,TGTGCCACCAGCAAGGGACTAGCGGGAGGAGGAGGACAAGAGACCCAGTACTTC
few,TRBV9,-,TRBJ1-6,CASSVDKSNSPLHF,TGTGCCAGCAGCGTAGATAAGTCCAATTCACCCCTCCACTTT